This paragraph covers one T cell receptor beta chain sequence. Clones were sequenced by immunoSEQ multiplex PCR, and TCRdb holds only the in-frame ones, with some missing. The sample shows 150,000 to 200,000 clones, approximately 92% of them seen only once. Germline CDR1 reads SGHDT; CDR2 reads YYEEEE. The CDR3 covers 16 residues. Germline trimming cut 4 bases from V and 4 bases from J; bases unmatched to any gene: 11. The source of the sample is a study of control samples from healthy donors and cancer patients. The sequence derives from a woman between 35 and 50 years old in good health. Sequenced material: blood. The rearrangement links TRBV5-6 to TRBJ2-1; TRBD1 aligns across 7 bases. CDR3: CASSHSRQGWYNEQFF. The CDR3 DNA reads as TGTGCCAGCAGCCACTCGAGACAGGGATGGTACAATGAGCAGTTCTTC.